The clone carrying this TCR beta chain was seen repeatedly, ten times or more. The antigen is undetermined. By quantitative 5'-RACE with molecular barcodes, the TCR beta libraries were made. TCRdb recomputed calls from the 5' RACE reads with MiXCR, one row per CDR3 protein. Of 350,000 or so distinct CDR3 sequences listed, around 10% are singletons. This sample was taken from a study of CD8 T cells in ankylosing spondylitis. General observations from the study: Existing reports had already noted some motif variants in reactive arthritis synovial fluid and blood. Within matched ankylosing spondylitis synovial fluid, disease-linked clones were reportedly significantly enriched. Within ankylosing spondylitis blood, a TCR beta motif made up of roughly eight highly homologous variants appeared to be characteristic.

Trimming pared 3 bases from V and 2 bases from J, leaving 14 bases between. The length of the CDR3 is 16 residues. The germline gives CDR1 DFQATT, CDR2 SNEGSKA (reference sequence). The sequence was collected from a female donor with ankylosing spondylitis or in good health (not recorded which). The chain is built from TRBV20-1 and TRBJ1-6; D remains ambiguous. Sequencing was carried out using blood, either unsorted or a sorted T cell fraction (not recorded which). The CDR3 loop reads CSARSFSVPYNSPLHF. For the CDR3, the DNA is TGCAGTGCTAGGTCCTTCAGCGTTCCCTATAATTCACCCCTCCACTTT.